Listed here are 4 T cell receptor beta chains from one sample, sequenced in a study of blood T cells in healthy people across ages. Through a sample-barcoded 5' primer and a J-beta primer mix, a second PCR was run for roughly 6 to 11 cycles. One entry per CDR3 protein results from TCRdb running MiXCR on the 5' RACE reads. The sample includes 1.5 million to 2 million distinct CDR3 sequences, approximately 30% of them seen just once. Material for sequencing was blood. These receptors all stem from a woman younger than 45 in good health.

This clonotype has at least ten counts. The V gene is TRBV6-6, the J gene TRBJ1-2, with no clear D. Germline V lookup: CDR1 MNHNY, CDR2 SVGAGI (reference sequence). The CDR3 has 13 amino acids. V lost 5 bases and J lost 6, with 13 bases in between. The CDR3 spells CASSTRPIDGYTF. The DNA for the CDR3 is TGTGCCAGCAGTACCCGCCCTATCGATGGCTACACCTTC.

J is TRBJ2-4 and V is TRBV30; D call uncertain. The J call may be incorrect, as the DNA end agrees better with TRBJ2-7. The CDR3 contains 12 residues. Germline V gives CDR1 GTSNPN, CDR2 SVGIG (reference sequence). CDR3 DNA: TGTGCCTGGAGTGTAACAAGTTTCGAGCAGTACTTC. Translated, it gives CAWSVTSFEQYF.

The rearrangement joins TRBV13 to TRBJ2-3, with 12 nucleotides matching TRBD2. The ends lost 5 bases at V and 4 bases at J; junction bases unmatched: 4. This CDR3 has 15 residues. Per germline, CDR1 PRHDT and CDR2 FYEKMQ (reference sequence). This CDR3 reads CASSGRLAGADTQYF. CDR3 in DNA: TGTGCCAGCAGCGGACGACTAGCGGGGGCAGATACGCAGTATTTT. Based on the CDR3 plus reference TRBV13 and TRBJ2-3, the full variable domain is AAGVIQSPRHLIKEKRETATLKCYPIPRHDTVYWYQQGPGQDPQFLISFYEKMQSDKGSIPDRFSAQQFSDYHSELNMSSLELGDSALYFCASSGRLAGADTQYFGPGTRLTVL.

On this clonotype: A much larger clone lies a single base off, so this may be a read error. The V call is TRBV29-1, the J call TRBJ2-3, with 8 bases identical to TRBD1. The CDR3 is 16 amino acids. V lost 8 bases to trimming and J lost 1 base; unmatched junction nucleotides: 14. Germline loops: CDR1 SQVTM, CDR2 ANQGSEA. This chain's CDR3 is CSTDPPRDRRTDTQYF. CDR3 sequence (DNA): TGCAGCACCGACCCTCCCCGGGACAGGCGCACAGATACGCAGTATTTT.